A selection of T cell receptor beta chains follows, all from one sample in a study of T cells in Graves' hyperthyroidism and ophthalmopathy. Via MiXCR, TCRdb re-called the multiplex PCR reads, giving one row per CDR3 protein. The data contain about 600,000 distinct CDR3 sequences, approximately 15% of them singletons. Sequencing used blood. These receptors were obtained from a woman aged 40-49 years with Graves' ophthalmopathy. CDR3s include the opening cysteine and the closing phenylalanine or tryptophan. A D gene is named only where the DNA matches it firmly. Size is omitted from some rows. Given values are once, few, many or a class for expanded clones.

size	D	V	J	CDR3	DNA
few	-	TRBV18	TRBJ2-6	CASSPPSGANVLTF	TGTGCCAGCTCGCCTCCCTCTGGGGCCAACGTCCTGACTTTC
once	TRBD1	TRBV20-1	TRBJ2-4	CSARPRTGENIQYF	TGCAGTGCTAGACCTCGGACAGGAGAAAACATTCAGTACTTC
many	-	TRBV5-6	TRBJ2-1	CASSPGTRGAYNEQFF	TGTGCCAGCAGCCCCGGGACTCGAGGGGCCTACAATGAGCAGTTCTTC
many	TRBD2	TRBV27	TRBJ2-3	CASSHGTSGTDTQYF	TGTGCCAGCAGCCACGGGACTAGCGGTACAGATACGCAGTATTTT
-	TRBD2	TRBV11-2	TRBJ2-1	CASSSGTSGIYNEQFF	TGTGCCAGCAGCTCCGGGACTAGCGGGATCTACAATGAGCAGTTCTTC
few	TRBD2	TRBV10-3	TRBJ2-1	CAIGGTSDYNEQFF	TGTGCCATCGGGGGGACTAGCGACTACAATGAGCAGTTCTTC
-	TRBD1	TRBV10-3	TRBJ1-1	CAISGRQGMNTEAFF	TGTGCCATCAGTGGAAGACAGGGAATGAACACTGAAGCTTTCTTT
many	-	TRBV12-3/TRBV12-4	TRBJ2-6	CASSLWSGIRRSGANVLTF	TGTGCCAGCAGTTTATGGTCCGGAATCAGAAGGTCTGGGGCCAACGTCCTGACTTTC
-	-	TRBV20-1	TRBJ2-6	CSARPGTMDVLTF	TGCAGTGCTAGACCCGGGACAATGGACGTCCTGACTTTC
few	TRBD1	TRBV30	TRBJ2-7	CAARRDRTAYEQYF	TGTGCCGCCCGGAGGGACAGGACGGCCTACGAGCAGTACTTC
many	TRBD1	TRBV15	TRBJ2-2	CATSRGRGLGTGELFF	TGTGCCACCAGCAGAGGCAGGGGGCTTGGCACCGGGGAGCTGTTTTTT
-	-	TRBV28	TRBJ2-3	CASSTLSRVQYF	TGTGCCAGCAGCACCCTAAGCAGGGTTCAGTATTTT
many	-	TRBV3-1	TRBJ1-6	CASSQEGTASLHF	TGTGCCAGCAGCCAAGAAGGAACAGCATCCCTCCACTTT
few	-	TRBV14	TRBJ2-5	CASSQDRINQETQYF	TGTGCCAGCAGCCAAGATCGTATCAACCAAGAGACCCAGTACTTC
-	-	TRBV10-3	TRBJ1-5	CAISESTPDQPQHF	TGTGCCATCAGTGAGTCGACTCCCGATCAGCCCCAGCATTTT
many	-	TRBV11-3	TRBJ2-5	CASSLNQAAETQYF	TGTGCCAGCAGCTTGAATCAAGCAGCAGAGACCCAGTACTTC
few	TRBD2	TRBV19	TRBJ2-2	CASSNLGAGAIGELFF	TGTGCCAGTAGCAATCTTGGAGCGGGAGCGATCGGGGAGCTGTTTTTT
many	-	TRBV7-2	TRBJ2-7	CASSLVDRSSYEQYF	TGTGCCAGCAGCTTAGTCGACCGTAGCTCCTACGAGCAGTACTTC
few	-	TRBV4-1	TRBJ2-7	CASSRGTRETDSYEQYF	TGTGCCAGCAGCCGGGGAACTAGGGAAACCGACTCCTACGAGCAGTACTTC
few	-	TRBV5-1	TRBJ1-1	CASNAGYALNTEAFF	TGCGCCAGCAACGCGGGGTACGCTCTGAACACTGAAGCTTTCTTT
-	-	TRBV19	TRBJ1-3	CASTRTVGNTIYF	TGTGCCAGTACTAGGACAGTTGGAAACACCATATATTTT
few	-	TRBV5-4	TRBJ2-2	CASSLSGQVNTGELFF	TGTGCCAGCAGCTTATCGGGCCAGGTGAACACCGGGGAGCTGTTTTTT
-	TRBD2	TRBV5-1	TRBJ2-2	CASSLAPLTSGRNTGELFF	TGCGCCAGCAGCTTGGCCCCCTTGACTAGCGGGAGGAACACCGGGGAGCTGTTTTTT
many	-	TRBV20-1	TRBJ2-7	CSAQRVQPYEQYF	TGCAGTGCCCAGAGAGTTCAGCCCTACGAGCAGTACTTC
few	-	TRBV5-4	TRBJ1-1	CASSFDPGTEAFF	TGTGCCAGCAGCTTTGATCCGGGGACTGAAGCTTTCTTT
-	-	TRBV5-1	TRBJ2-7	CASSLGGTGTYEQYF	TGCGCCAGCAGCTTGGGAGGAACAGGAACCTACGAGCAGTACTTC
few	-	TRBV6-1	TRBJ2-2	CASSYPPRQGMPRNTGELFF	TGTGCCAGCAGTTACCCACCCCGGCAGGGGATGCCTCGGAACACCGGGGAGCTGTTTTTT
-	TRBD1	TRBV3-1	TRBJ1-2	CASSHTGGSYGYTF	TGTGCCAGCAGCCACACAGGGGGCAGCTATGGCTACACCTTC
-	TRBD1	TRBV4-1	TRBJ1-1	CASSQGQKNTEAFF	TGCGCCAGCAGCCAGGGACAGAAAAACACTGAAGCTTTCTTT
many	-	TRBV3-1	TRBJ2-3	CASSQRLGDTQYF	TGTGCCAGCAGCCAACGACTAGGAGATACGCAGTATTTT
-	-	TRBV28	TRBJ2-1	CASFPESSYNEQFF	TGTGCCAGTTTTCCCGAGTCCTCCTACAATGAGCAGTTCTTC
-	TRBD1	TRBV19	TRBJ2-2	CATGDRVNTGELFF	TGTGCCACCGGGGACAGGGTGAACACCGGGGAGCTGTTTTTT
-	TRBD1	TRBV9	TRBJ2-1	CASSVVGDRSYNEQFF	TGTGCCAGCAGCGTAGTGGGGGACAGATCCTACAATGAGCAGTTCTTC
few	-	TRBV6-1	TRBJ2-3	CASSSSGGGTDTQYF	TGTGCCAGCAGCTCTTCGGGCGGGGGCACAGATACGCAGTATTTT
many	TRBD2	TRBV10-2	TRBJ2-7	CASSADLGLAGNLGEQYF	TGCGCCAGCAGTGCCGACCTGGGACTAGCGGGAAATCTGGGCGAGCAGTACTTC
many	TRBD2	TRBV6-1	TRBJ2-1	CASSEETGGNNEQFF	TGTGCCAGCAGTGAAGAGACGGGAGGGAACAATGAGCAGTTCTTC
-	TRBD2	TRBV7-3	TRBJ2-1	CASSTIAGVSYNEQFF	TGTGCCAGCAGCACAATAGCGGGGGTCTCCTACAATGAGCAGTTCTTC
-	TRBD2	TRBV20-1	TRBJ2-3	CSASRGGHTDTQYF	TGCAGTGCTAGTCGGGGGGGGCACACAGATACGCAGTATTTT
-	TRBD1	TRBV5-1	TRBJ1-6	CASTRDRAGSPLHF	TGCGCCAGCACCCGGGACAGGGCAGGATCACCCCTCCACTTT
-	-	TRBV19	TRBJ2-1	CASAGRSSYNEQFF	TGTGCCTCGGCGGGGAGGAGCTCCTACAATGAGCAGTTCTTC
-	-	TRBV7-9	TRBJ2-2	CASMKPGENTGELFF	TGTGCCAGCATGAAACCGGGGGAGAACACCGGGGAGCTGTTTTTT
-	TRBD2	TRBV20-1	TRBJ2-7	CSATGRGTSGRAGGYEQYF	TGCAGTGCTACGGGCCGCGGAACTAGCGGGAGGGCCGGGGGCTACGAGCAGTACTTC
many	TRBD2	TRBV6-1	TRBJ2-5	CASKVEWERGTQYF	TGTGCCAGCAAGGTGGAGTGGGAGCGGGGGACCCAGTACTTC
-	-	TRBV2	TRBJ1-4	CASSRSRSTNEKLFF	TGTGCCAGCTCTAGATCGCGGTCAACTAATGAAAAACTGTTTTTT
-	-	TRBV27	TRBJ2-1	CASSWADDNGQFF	TGTGCCAGCAGTTGGGCTGACGACAATGGGCAGTTCTTC
-	TRBD2	TRBV15	TRBJ2-1	CATSWTSGSSYNEQFF	TGTGCCACCAGCTGGACTAGCGGGAGCTCCTACAATGAGCAGTTCTTC
few	-	TRBV6-6	TRBJ2-1	CASSYGGGGHEGHEQFF	TGTGCCAGCAGTTACGGAGGTGGAGGCCACGAGGGCCATGAGCAGTTCTTC
-	-	TRBV2	TRBJ1-5	CASSEAGRQQPQHF	TGTGCCAGCAGTGAAGCGGGGCGACAGCAGCCCCAGCATTTT
-	-	TRBV6-1	TRBJ1-5	CASRKGFSNQPQHF	TGTGCCAGCAGAAAGGGGTTTAGCAATCAGCCCCAGCATTTT
many	-	TRBV5-1	TRBJ2-4	CASSFLFRDSSLAKNIQYF	TGCGCCAGCAGCTTCTTATTCCGGGACTCCTCCCTAGCCAAAAACATTCAGTACTTC
few	TRBD2	TRBV20-1	TRBJ2-1	CSAVTSGGADQYNEQFF	TGCAGTGCAGTGACTAGCGGGGGGGCCGACCAATACAATGAGCAGTTCTTC
-	TRBD1	TRBV10-3	TRBJ1-5	CAISTGGYGNQPQHF	TGTGCCATCAGCACAGGGGGCTATGGGAATCAGCCCCAGCATTTT
-	-	TRBV5-1	TRBJ2-5	CASSLVGETQCF	TGCGCCAGCAGCTTGGTTGGGGAGACCCAGTGCTTC
many	TRBD2	TRBV6-1	TRBJ2-3	CASSWGSGNEDTQYF	TGTGCCAGCAGCTGGGGTAGCGGGAATGAGGATACGCAGTATTTT